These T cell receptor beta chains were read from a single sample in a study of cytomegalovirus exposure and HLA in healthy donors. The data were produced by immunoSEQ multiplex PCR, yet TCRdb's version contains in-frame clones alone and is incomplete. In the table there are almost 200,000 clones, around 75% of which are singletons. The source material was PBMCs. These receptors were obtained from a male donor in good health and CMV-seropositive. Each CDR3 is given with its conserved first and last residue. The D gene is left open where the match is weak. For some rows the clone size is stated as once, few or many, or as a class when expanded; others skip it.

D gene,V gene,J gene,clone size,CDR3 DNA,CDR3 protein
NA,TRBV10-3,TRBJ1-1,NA,TGTGCCTCCATGGGGAGCCTGAACACTGAAGCTTTCTTT,CASMGSLNTEAFF
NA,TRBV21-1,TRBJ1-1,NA,TGTGCCAGCAGCAAAGCGCTCACAGGGAAGATTGAAGCTTTCTTT,CASSKALTGKIEAFF
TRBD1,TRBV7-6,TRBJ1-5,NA,TGTGCCAGCAGCGCGGGGACAGGGGGGAATCAGCCCCAGCATTTT,CASSAGTGGNQPQHF
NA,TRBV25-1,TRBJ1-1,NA,TGTGCCAGCAGTGAATATCGCGGCAGAGAAGCTTTCTTT,CASSEYRGREAFF
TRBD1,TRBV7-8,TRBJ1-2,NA,TGTGCCAGCAGCTTAAGGGGACAGGAACTAGTGGATGGCTACACCTTC,CASSLRGQELVDGYTF
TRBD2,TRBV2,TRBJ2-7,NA,TGTGCCAGCAGTCCACCCGCGGGAGGGGTATACGAGCAGTACTTC,CASSPPAGGVYEQYF
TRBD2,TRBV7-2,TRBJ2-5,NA,TGTGCCAGCAGCAGGGAGGGGACCCAGTACTTC,CASSREGTQYF
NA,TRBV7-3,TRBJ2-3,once,TGTGCCAGCAGCCCAACAGAGGGCGAGCAGTATTTT,CASSPTEGEQYF
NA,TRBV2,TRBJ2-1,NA,TGTGCCAGCAGTGACCTTAGCACGAAGGGAGGATACAATGAGCAGTTCTTC,CASSDLSTKGGYNEQFF
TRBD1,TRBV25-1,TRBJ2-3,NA,TGTGCCAGCAGTAAAACGAGTCGGACAGGGGGCACAGATACGCAGTATTTT,CASSKTSRTGGTDTQYF
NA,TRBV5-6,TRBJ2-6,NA,TGTGCCAGCAGCCCGAGCCCCGGGGCCAACGTCCTGACTTTC,CASSPSPGANVLTF
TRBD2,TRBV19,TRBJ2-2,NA,TGTGCCACCGGGGGGGCGGGAGAGGGGACCGGGGAGCTGTTTTTT,CATGGAGEGTGELFF
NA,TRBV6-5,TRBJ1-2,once,TGTGCCAGCAGTTATGACATGAACTATGGCTACACCTTC,CASSYDMNYGYTF
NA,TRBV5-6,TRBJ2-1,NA,TGTGCCAGCAGCTTTAGTCCGGAGGCAGGAATGTACAATGAGCAGTTCTTC,CASSFSPEAGMYNEQFF
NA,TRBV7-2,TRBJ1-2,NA,TGTGCCAGCAGCCCGGACAGCGCTGGCTACACCTTC,CASSPDSAGYTF
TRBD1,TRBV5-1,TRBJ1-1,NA,TGCGCCAGCAGCCCCCGGGACAGGGGGCGTAGGGCTGAAGCTTTCTTT,CASSPRDRGRRAEAFF
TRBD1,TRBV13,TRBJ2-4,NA,TGTGCCAGCAGCTTGGGGGACAGCCAAATAAAAAGGAACATTCAGTACTTC,CASSLGDSQIKRNIQYF